The entry below describes one TCR beta chain. Assay: immunoSEQ multiplex PCR; the TCRdb copy retains only in-frame clones and omits some. The table records around 60,000 clones, roughly 82% of them present only once. The V gene's germline CDR1 is LNHDA and CDR2 SQIVND (reference sequence). V gave up 3 bases and J gave up 0 bases, with 6 bases separating them. This CDR3 region has 15 residues. This sample was taken from a study of blood T cell repertoires in COVID-19. J is TRBJ1-6 and V is TRBV19, with D unresolved. Sequencing was done on a sample of peripheral blood. The receptor was isolated from a woman aged 55-69 years with acute or convalescent COVID-19. The CDR3 here is CASSIRNSYNSPLHF. The CDR3 DNA sequence: TGTGCCAGTAGTATTCGTAACTCCTATAATTCACCCCTCCACTTT.